The 16 T cell receptor beta chains below come from one sample, sequenced in a study of cytomegalovirus exposure and HLA in healthy donors. The PCR ran on 60 Vbeta and 13 Jbeta primers. Clones were read by immunoSEQ multiplex PCR, and TCRdb kept only the in-frame ones, dropping some. The sample lists 140,000 or so clones, roughly 87% occurring once. The sample comprised PBMCs. Source of these receptors: a woman aged 40 to 50 in good health and CMV-seronegative.

The CDR3 DNA sequence: TGTGCCAGCAGTTTACAAGCGGGCCAGCCCAATGAGCAGTTCTTC. Residues: CASSLQAGQPNEQFF. The chain has TRBV27 and TRBJ2-1, with D maybe TRBD2 (6 bases). The CDR3 is 15 amino acids. Germline V lookup: CDR1 MNHEY, CDR2 SMNVEV (reference sequence). With 2 bases removed from V and 6 bases from J, the gap between germline ends came to 14 bases.

The chain recombines TRBV5-6 with TRBJ2-7, with D possibly matching TRBD1 (6 bases). CDR3 size: 14 residues. Trimming removed 4 bases from V and 3 bases from J, with 14 bases in between. Germline CDR1 SGHDT, CDR2 YYEEEE. CDR3 loop: CASSHPRGGYEQYF. The DNA for the CDR3 is TGTGCCAGCAGCCACCCTCGAGGGGGCTACGAGCAGTACTTC.

The V call is TRBV28, the J call TRBJ2-2; 7 nucleotides agree with TRBD1. CDR3 size: 17 residues. CDR1 and CDR2 from the germline V gene are MDHEN and SYDVKM. The V gene end was trimmed by 5 bases and the J gene end by 1 base; junction bases not matched to a gene: 10. As DNA, the CDR3 is TGTGCCAGCAGTCCGGGACAGCGTCACAGGAACACCGGGGAGCTGTTTTTT. Its protein is CASSPGQRHRNTGELFF.

This chain connects TRBV9 to TRBJ1-3, with 8 bases fitting TRBD1. The CDR3 contains 16 residues. CDR1 and CDR2 from the germline V gene are SGDLS and YYNGEE. V shed 2 bases, J shed 1 base, and the junction held 5 bases outside the gene matches. DNA for the CDR3: TGTGCCAGCAGCGTGACAGGGGCTTCGTCTGGAAACACCATATATTTT. Encoded protein: CASSVTGASSGNTIYF. Variable domain in full (rest from reference TRBV9 and TRBJ1-3): DSGVTQTPKHLITATGQRVTLRCSPRSGDLSVYWYQQSLDQGLQFLIQYYNGEERAKGNILERFSAQQFPDLHSELNLSSLELGDSALYFCASSVTGASSGNTIYFGEGSWLTVV.

CDR3 protein: CASSLAAGGSEQYF. CDR3 DNA: TGTGCCAGCAGCTTAGCAGCGGGAGGGAGCGAGCAGTACTTC. The V and J genes are TRBV7-6 and TRBJ2-7; 10 bases are a match to TRBD2. The V segment lost 0 bases and the J segment 6 bases; nucleotides outside the gene matches: 2. Germline values: CDR1 SGHVS, CDR2 FNYEAQ. CDR3 length: 14 residues. The variable domain in full, completed from reference TRBV7-6 and TRBJ2-7, reads GAGVSQSPRYKVTKRGQDVALRCDPISGHVSLYWYRQALGQGPEFLTYFNYEAQQDKSGLPNDRFSAERPEGSISTLTIQRTEQRDSAMYRCASSLAAGGSEQYFGPGTRLTVT.

The rearrangement links TRBV2 to TRBJ2-1; maybe TRBD2 (6 bases). CDR1 is SNHLY and CDR2 is FYNNEI in the germline V gene. This CDR3 spans 14 amino acids. V lost 8 bases and J 5 bases, leaving 16 bases between the germline ends. The CDR3 loop reads CASSPGTGDNEQFF. The CDR3 DNA reads TGTGCCAGCTCACCCGGGACTGGAGACAATGAGCAGTTCTTC.

This clone appeared a single time. The genes are TRBV9 and TRBJ2-7; the match to TRBD1 covers 10 bases. The CDR3 has 16 residues. The ends lost 0 bases at V and 1 base at J; junction bases unmatched: 4. Germline CDR1 and CDR2: SGDLS and YYNGEE. CDR3 sequence reads: CASSVEEDRGSYEQYF. As DNA, the CDR3 is TGTGCCAGCAGCGTAGAAGAGGACAGGGGGTCCTACGAGCAGTACTTC.

V usage is TRBV5-1 and J usage is TRBJ1-4; D gene uncertain. The V gene's germline CDR1 is SGHRS and CDR2 YFSETQ. CDR3 length equals 15 residues. The V gene lost 0 bases and the J gene lost 0 bases, with 6 bases spanning the gap. CDR3 region: CASSLDGATNEKLFF. The CDR3 coding sequence is TGCGCCAGCAGCTTGGACGGAGCAACTAATGAAAAACTGTTTTTT.

The J gene is TRBJ1-3, the V gene TRBV10-3, with TRBD1 identical over 10 bases. V lost 5 bases to trimming and J lost 3 bases; unmatched junction nucleotides: 1. The CDR3 spans 14 residues. Germline values: CDR1 ENHRY, CDR2 SYGVKD. The CDR3: CAISRDRGGNTIYF. The CDR3 region has the DNA TGTGCCATCAGTCGGGACAGGGGTGGAAACACCATATATTTT.

The chain employs TRBV29-1 and TRBJ2-1; tentatively, D is TRBD1 (5 bases). V was trimmed by 4 bases and J by 8 bases, leaving 12 bases between them. Germline V gene lookup returns CDR1 SQVTM and CDR2 ANQGSEA. This CDR3 is 12 amino acids long. CDR3 bases: TGCAGCGTTGGCAGGGTGTGGGATGAGCAGTTCTTC. It is translated as CSVGRVWDEQFF.

The V gene is TRBV2, the J gene TRBJ2-1, with a weak D call TRBD2 (5 bases). CDR3 length: 14 residues. V was shortened by 4 bases and J by 4 bases, with 11 bases between the two germline ends. Germline-derived CDR1 and CDR2 are SNHLY and FYNNEI. The CDR3 is CASSGSRLYNEQFF. For the CDR3, the DNA is TGTGCCAGCAGTGGTTCTAGACTATACAATGAGCAGTTCTTC. Full variable domain (outside the CDR3, taken from reference TRBV2 and TRBJ2-1): EPEVTQTPSHQVTQMGQEVILRCVPISNHLYFYWYRQILGQKVEFLVSFYNNEISEKSEIFDDQFSVERPDGSNFTLKIRSTKLEDSAMYFCASSGSRLYNEQFFGPGTRLTVL.

This chain links TRBV2 with TRBJ1-1; no reliable D call. Trimming stripped 7 bases from V and 7 bases from J, with 13 bases between. The CDR3 contains 12 residues. From germline, CDR1 is SNHLY and CDR2 FYNNEI. The CDR3 DNA follows: TGTGCCAGCACAAATTTTGGGAGTGAAGCTTTCTTT. This gives the protein CASTNFGSEAFF.

This sequence joins TRBV6-5 and TRBJ2-7; 9 bases fit TRBD1. The CDR3 is made up of 15 amino acids. Germline CDR1 is MNHEY and CDR2 is SVGAGI. Losses at the gene ends were 5 bases for V and 0 bases for J; bases not matched to a gene: 5. Written as DNA, the CDR3 is TGTGCCAGCAGTCATGGGACAGGGAGCTCCTACGAGCAGTACTTC. Translation: CASSHGTGSSYEQYF.

This sequence joins TRBV27 and TRBJ2-3; TRBD2 aligns across 7 bases. The CDR3 is 14 amino acids. Trimming at V came to 7 bases and at J to 3 bases, leaving 7 bases not matched to a gene. Germline lookup yields CDR1 MNHEY and CDR2 SMNVEV (reference sequence). As DNA, the CDR3 is TGTGCCAGCAATCTACTTAGCGGGACAGATACGCAGTATTTT. It encodes CASNLLSGTDTQYF.

This clone was seen only once. V gene TRBV5-1 combines with J gene TRBJ2-5; tentative D call: TRBD1 (5 bases). Germline V gene lookup returns CDR1 SGHRS and CDR2 YFSETQ. V lost 5 bases and J lost 3, with 11 bases in between. The CDR3 consists of 13 residues. In nucleotides, the CDR3 is TGCGCCAGCAGGTCAGGGCCCGAAGAGACCCAGTACTTC. Protein product: CASRSGPEETQYF.

This clone has just a few counts. V is TRBV4-3 and J is TRBJ2-7, with D tentatively TRBD2 (6 bases). Trimming left V 1 base short and J 4 bases short, with 14 bases between. Per germline, CDR1 LGHNA and CDR2 YSLEER. The CDR3 loop spans 15 amino acids. The CDR3, as DNA: TGCGCCAGCAGCCAAGGGGAAGCGGGTGTTTACGAGCAGTACTTC. Its translation: CASSQGEAGVYEQYF.